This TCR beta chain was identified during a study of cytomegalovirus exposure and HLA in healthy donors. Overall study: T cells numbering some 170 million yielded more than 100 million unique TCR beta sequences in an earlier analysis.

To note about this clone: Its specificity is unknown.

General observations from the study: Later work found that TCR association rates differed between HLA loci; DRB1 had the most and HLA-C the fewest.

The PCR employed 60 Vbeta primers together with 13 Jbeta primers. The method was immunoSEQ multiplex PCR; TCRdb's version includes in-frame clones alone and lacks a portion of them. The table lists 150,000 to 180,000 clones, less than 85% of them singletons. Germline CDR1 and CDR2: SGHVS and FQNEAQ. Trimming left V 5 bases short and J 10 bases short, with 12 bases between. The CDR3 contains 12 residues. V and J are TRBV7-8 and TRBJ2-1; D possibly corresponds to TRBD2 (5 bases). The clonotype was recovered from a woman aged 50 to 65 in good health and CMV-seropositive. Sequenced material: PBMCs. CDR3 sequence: CASSRSREEQFF. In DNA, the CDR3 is TGTGCCAGCAGCCGATCAAGGGAGGAGCAGTTCTTC.